Listed below are T cell receptor beta chains from one sample, sequenced in a study of shared clonotypes between healthy human individuals. Repertoires were generated with immunoSEQ multiplex PCR, while TCRdb's copy carries only in-frame clones and drops some. Of fewer than 850,000 clones listed, 90% are singletons. The sequenced sample consisted of memory CD8+ T cells from PBMCs. The receptors originated from a man aged 18 to 30 in good health. Some clones in this sample may be carry-over from other donors' samples. Each CDR3 is given with its conserved first and last residue. D genes are given only for firm matches.

d_gene: -; v_gene: TRBV5-6; j_gene: TRBJ2-5; CDR3nt: TGTGCCAGCAGCTTGGTTCAAGAGACCCAGTACTTC; CDR3aa: CASSLVQETQYF
d_gene: TRBD2; v_gene: TRBV28; j_gene: TRBJ2-7; CDR3nt: TGTGCCAGTCGCGCGGCGGGGGAGGGAGCCGAGCAGTACTTC; CDR3aa: CASRAAGEGAEQYF
d_gene: -; v_gene: TRBV14; j_gene: TRBJ2-3; CDR3nt: TGTGCCAGCAGCCAAGATACTGGGTTATCGATCACAGATACGCAGTATTTT; CDR3aa: CASSQDTGLSITDTQYF
d_gene: -; v_gene: TRBV19; j_gene: TRBJ1-2; CDR3nt: TGTGCCAGTAGTATGGAACGGTTCTATGGCTACACCTTC; CDR3aa: CASSMERFYGYTF
d_gene: TRBD2; v_gene: TRBV27; j_gene: TRBJ2-7; CDR3nt: TGTGCCAGCAGTACAAAGCGGGAGAGGTTCTACGAGCAGTACTTC; CDR3aa: CASSTKRERFYEQYF
d_gene: -; v_gene: TRBV19; j_gene: TRBJ2-5; CDR3nt: TGTGCCACCAGTAGGCGGTCGGCCCAGTACTTC; CDR3aa: CATSRRSAQYF
d_gene: TRBD1; v_gene: TRBV28; j_gene: TRBJ1-5; CDR3nt: TGTGCCAGCAGTACCGACAGGGTTTCGGATCAGCCCCAGCATTTT; CDR3aa: CASSTDRVSDQPQHF
d_gene: TRBD2; v_gene: TRBV9; j_gene: TRBJ2-2; CDR3nt: TGTGCCAGCAGTGGTCCTAGGCGGGAGGGCCAAATCACCGGGGAGCTGTTTTTT; CDR3aa: CASSGPRREGQITGELFF
d_gene: TRBD2; v_gene: TRBV11-2; j_gene: TRBJ2-1; CDR3nt: TGTGCCAGCAGCTTAGAGCTAGCGGGGAACAATGAGCAGTTCTTC; CDR3aa: CASSLELAGNNEQFF
d_gene: -; v_gene: TRBV5-1; j_gene: TRBJ2-7; CDR3nt: TGCGCCAGCAGCTTGTGGCGCCAGTCGAATGAGGTTGAGCAGTACTTC; CDR3aa: CASSLWRQSNEVEQYF
d_gene: TRBD2; v_gene: TRBV9; j_gene: TRBJ2-7; CDR3nt: TGTGCCAGCAGCGGAGGGGGACTAGCGGACTACGAGCAGTACTTC; CDR3aa: CASSGGGLADYEQYF
d_gene: TRBD2; v_gene: TRBV27; j_gene: TRBJ2-1; CDR3nt: TGTGCCAGCAGTATACCCGATACTAGCGGGAGGTCATCCTACAATGAGCAGTTCTTC; CDR3aa: CASSIPDTSGRSSYNEQFF
d_gene: TRBD2; v_gene: TRBV4-2; j_gene: TRBJ2-1; CDR3nt: TGTGCCAGCAGCCAGGGACTAGAGAATGAGCAGTTCTTC; CDR3aa: CASSQGLENEQFF
d_gene: TRBD2; v_gene: TRBV27; j_gene: TRBJ2-1; CDR3nt: TGTGCCAGCAGTACCCCGAGGCTAGCGGTCGAGTTCTTC; CDR3aa: CASSTPRLAVEFF
d_gene: -; v_gene: TRBV7-9; j_gene: TRBJ2-7; CDR3nt: TGTGCCAGCAGCTTAGCGCCGGCACACCTTATGGGCCACGAGCAGTACTTC; CDR3aa: CASSLAPAHLMGHEQYF
d_gene: -; v_gene: TRBV29-1; j_gene: TRBJ1-4; CDR3nt: TGCAGCGTCAGGAAGGGGGGGGAAAAACTGTTTTTT; CDR3aa: CSVRKGGEKLFF